This TCR beta chain was identified during a study of human T cells and chemical hapten exposure. Regarding the study as a whole: The immune response of these alopecia patients might not match healthy individuals'. Sensitization with DPC brought no change to TCRs above 1 in 1000 in frequency.

Time point specified: patch test 3, about 24 weeks after DPC sensitization. Treatment defined: therapeutic diphenylcyclopropenone sensitization with weekly scalp DPC. Looked up from germline, CDR1 is SGHAT and CDR2 is FQNNGV. The V segment lost 4 bases and the J segment 7 bases; nucleotides outside the gene matches: 6. This CDR3 region has 14 residues. This clonotype was seen repeatedly, ten times or more. No antigen is known for it. Library preparation tagged each individual cDNA molecule with a unique molecular identifier. Original processing methods: Sampled TCR counts reached a median of around 100,000 per sample, with values ranging from about 23,224 to 700,000. TCRdb analysed the RACE reads with MiXCR anew, one entry per CDR3 protein. The V and J calls here are based on TCRdb, not the publication. The data hold roughly 62,000 distinct CDR3 sequences, with around 12% observed a single time.

The specimen was whole blood, collected in connection with sensitization to the hapten diphenylcyclopropenone (DPC). V and J are TRBV11-2 and TRBJ2-7; 11 nucleotides align to TRBD1. The receptor comes from a young man with alopecia areata. Some clones in this sample may be carry-over from other donors' samples. In nucleotides, the CDR3 is TGTGCCAGCAGCTATACGGGACAGGGGGGGGAGCAGTACTTC. Protein sequence: CASSYTGQGGEQYF.